This TCR beta chain was profiled in a study of blood T cell repertoires in COVID-19. Germline V gene sequence: CDR1 LGHDT, CDR2 YNNKEL (reference sequence). V was pared by 4 bases and J by 7 bases, with 20 bases between. This CDR3 has 15 residues. Per the authors' pipeline: Reference gene primer amplification gave estimated nucleated cell counts. Profiling relied on immunoSEQ multiplex PCR, and the TCRdb table lists in-frame clones only, not all of them. The D gene and trimming were derived from the DNA, and the V and J assignments and clone size from that table. Among some 87,000 clones listed, about 81% were seen once.

Sequencing was performed on peripheral blood. The TCR comes from a human donor in a cohort sampled during active COVID-19. This chain uses TRBV3-1 (or the pseudogene TRBV3-2) with TRBJ2-7; tentative D call: TRBD1 (6 bases). CDR3 in amino acids: CASSPAGTRLGEQYF. CDR3 coding DNA: TGTGCCAGCAGCCCCGCCGGGACACGACTTGGGGAGCAGTACTTC.